The sequence of this TCR beta chain was determined in a study of tissue T cells after allogeneic stem cell transplantation. Looking at the study overall: Steroid-refractory graft-versus-host disease after allogeneic hematopoietic cell transplant qualified adults for prospective research-autopsy enrollment. Of the grafts for graft-versus-host disease patients, several were unmodified and three CD34-selected. All graft-versus-host disease patients had gastrointestinal involvement and received several lines of directed therapy.

V dropped 4 bases and J dropped 1; count of bases not matched to a gene: 4. The CDR3 has 17 residues. Germline V gene lookup returns CDR1 LGHDT and CDR2 YNNKEL (reference sequence). The method was immunoSEQ multiplex PCR; TCRdb's version includes in-frame clones alone and lacks a portion of them. This table has about 26,000 clones, 75% to 95% appearing once. The sequence derives from a male donor at least 60 years old who later had graft-versus-host disease after an allogeneic stem cell transplant. The sequences come from blood, collected before transplantation. This rearrangement joins TRBV3-1 (or the pseudogene TRBV3-2) to TRBJ2-3, with 14 nucleotides matching TRBD2. The CDR3 DNA follows: TGTGCCAGCAGCCGCGGGACTAGCGGGGGCCGCACAGATACGCAGTATTTT. It translates to CASSRGTSGGRTDTQYF.